This T cell receptor beta chain is from a study of PD-1 blockade in mismatch repair-deficient tumors. Points on this clone: The antigen is unknown.

Trimming pared 6 bases from V and 6 bases from J, leaving 21 bases between. The CDR3 is made up of 16 amino acids. Germline V CDR1 and CDR2: MDHEN, SYDVKM. Mismatch repair deficiency was confirmed in all patients, by PCR or immunohistochemistry. The TCR-sequenced patients were a few responders to pembrolizumab. Overall study findings and caveats: Tumor-resident clones, often undetectable pretreatment in blood, expanded then contracted after pembrolizumab.

TCRdb keeps only in-frame clones here, not all; method: immunoSEQ multiplex PCR. This sample has about 68,000 clones, with 70% to 85% found just once. The V and J genes are TRBV28 and TRBJ1-5; no clear D gene. Here the sequenced sample was peripheral blood, taken 2 weeks after starting pembrolizumab. The source is an adult with mismatch repair-deficient cancer. CDR3 nucleotide sequence: TGTGCCAGCAGCCTCCCTGGAATCGGGATTCGTCAGCCCCAGCATTTT. Translating it yields CASSLPGIGIRQPQHF.